A selection of T cell receptor beta chains follows, all from one sample in a study of shared clonotypes between healthy human individuals. The method was immunoSEQ multiplex PCR; TCRdb's version includes in-frame clones alone and lacks a portion of them. The sample includes 2 million to 3 million clones, about 92% of them seen just once. Sequencing was carried out using naive CD4+ T cells sorted from blood. Receptor source: a man younger than 30 in good health. Both conserved end residues are trimmed from each CDR3. A D gene is named only where the DNA matches it firmly. The listing skips clone size in some rows; elsewhere it reads once, few, many or a size class.

clone_size v_call d_call cdr3_aa
- TRBV6-6 - ASSYSMGGQPQH
- TRBV2 - ASSVETQY
- TRBV21-1 - ASSKAWPLPYGYT
- TRBV19 - ASSIATNTEAF
- TRBV27 - ATQAGLTTDTQY
- TRBV2 TRBD2 ASSGLAGETQY
- TRBV5-4 TRBD1 ASSVTGESSYEQY
- TRBV7-2 - ASSRMRGVSRDTIY
- TRBV7-2 - ASSPPKGEQY
- TRBV7-2 TRBD1 ASSLRGNTGAQPQH
few TRBV18 TRBD1 ASSPSSTQGGTEAF
- TRBV6-6 TRBD1 ASSYQGGNTEAF
- TRBV7-9 - AIAVGSNNQPQH
few TRBV2 - ASSRSSTLH
- TRBV30 TRBD2 AWRERGVNEQF
- TRBV5-6 TRBD1 ASSRSGQGAYEQY
few TRBV5-1 - ASSLAVVSYNEQF
- TRBV7-9 - ASSPTWTPQLDEQY
- TRBV5-4 - ASSLAVAASYNEQF
- TRBV5-6 TRBD2 ASSLALAGGRETQY
- TRBV30 TRBD2 AWSVLRRTSGIPDTQY
- TRBV9 TRBD1 ASSGTGAPTNEKLF
- TRBV2 - ASSEWVNEQF
once TRBV4-1 - ASSQEGQGRNEKLF
- TRBV7-7 - ASSLDIGEQY
- TRBV25-1 TRBD2 ASSELGLAGYEQY
- TRBV19 - ATHPGVGEKLF
- TRBV7-2 TRBD1 ASSLVGTASYEQY
- TRBV30 - AWSVTGSSYEQY
- TRBV7-6 - ASSLGVYQPQH
- TRBV6-5 - ASSTGTPNQPQH
- TRBV6-1 TRBD1 ASREGTGGQPQH
- TRBV12-5 TRBD2 ASVPAGGLSTDTQY
once TRBV9 - ASSVALDYREDYGYT
- TRBV7-9 TRBD1 ASSQEQGVGNSPLH
- TRBV5-1 TRBD2 ASSLELAGYNEQF
once TRBV19 - ASSIVKGGSGYT
- TRBV6-1 TRBD2 ASSEGSGDYNEQF
- TRBV10-3 TRBD1 AITRTGGNYEQY
- TRBV5-1 - ASSEESERSYGYT
- TRBV5-1 - ASSLGESYEQY
once TRBV6-5 - ASIEAF
- TRBV11-3 TRBD2 ASSRGLAGDEQY
- TRBV9 TRBD1 ASSDRDRGWLYEQY